Here is one T cell receptor beta chain with its context. What it binds is unknown. This sample was included in a study of OX40 agonist ivuxolimab in advanced cancers. Broader study findings: Antigen specificity remained undetermined for the expanded peripheral T cells. Averaged across samples, CD8+ T cells carried more expanded clones than CD4+ did.

Autoimmune disease history or systemic immunosuppression led to patient exclusion. The data were produced by immunoSEQ multiplex PCR, yet TCRdb's version contains in-frame clones alone and is incomplete. The sample lists roughly 60,000 clones, 65% to 85% occurring once. The sequencing used CD4+ or CD8+ T cells sorted from blood, collected in a trial of the OX40 agonist ivuxolimab. The TCR was taken from an adult with an advanced solid tumor such as melanoma, head and neck, liver or kidney cancer.

DNA for the CDR3: TGTGCCAGCGGCTCTTCGCGTGGGCACTATGGCTACACCTTC. Protein product: CASGSSRGHYGYTF. The chain couples TRBV9 to TRBJ1-2; D ambiguous. The V and J ends lost 7 bases and 3 bases respectively, with 16 bases between them. In germline, CDR1 is SGDLS, CDR2 YYNGEE. This CDR3 is 14 amino acids long.